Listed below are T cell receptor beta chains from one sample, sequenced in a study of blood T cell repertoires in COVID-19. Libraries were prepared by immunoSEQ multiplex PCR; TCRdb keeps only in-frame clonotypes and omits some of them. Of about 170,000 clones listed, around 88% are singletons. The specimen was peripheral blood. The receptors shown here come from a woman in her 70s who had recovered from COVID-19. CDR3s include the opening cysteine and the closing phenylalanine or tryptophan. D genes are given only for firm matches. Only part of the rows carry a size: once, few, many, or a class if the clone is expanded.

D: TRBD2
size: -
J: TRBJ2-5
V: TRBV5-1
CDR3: CASSTSGDQETQYF
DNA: TGCGCCAGCAGCACAAGCGGGGACCAAGAGACCCAGTACTTC

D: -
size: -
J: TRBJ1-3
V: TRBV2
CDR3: CASSGAAPGNTIYF
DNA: TGTGCCAGCAGTGGGGCAGCCCCAGGGAACACCATATATTTT

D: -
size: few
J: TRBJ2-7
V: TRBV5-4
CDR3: CASSRGTASEQYF
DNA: TGTGCCAGCAGCCGCGGGACGGCAAGCGAGCAGTACTTC

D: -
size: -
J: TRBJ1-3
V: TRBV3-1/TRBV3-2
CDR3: CASRLLTGNTIYF
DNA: TGTGCCAGCAGGCTACTTACGGGAAACACCATATATTTT

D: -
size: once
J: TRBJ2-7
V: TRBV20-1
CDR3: CSATHSYEQYF
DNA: TGCAGTGCTACCCATTCCTACGAGCAGTACTTC

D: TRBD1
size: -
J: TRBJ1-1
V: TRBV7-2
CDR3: CASSLPGQGALTAFF
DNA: TGTGCCAGCAGCTTACCGGGACAGGGGGCGCTTACCGCTTTCTTT

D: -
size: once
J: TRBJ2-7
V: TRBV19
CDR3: CASSIGGGAPYYEQYF
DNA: TGTGCCAGTAGTATTGGCGGGGGCGCGCCATATTACGAGCAGTACTTC

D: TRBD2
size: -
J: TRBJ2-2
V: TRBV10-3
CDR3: CAISDQSGTGNTGELFF
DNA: TGTGCCATCAGTGACCAGAGCGGGACGGGGAACACCGGGGAGCTGTTTTTT

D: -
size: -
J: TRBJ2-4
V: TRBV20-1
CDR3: CSAGPKNIQYF
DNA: TGCAGTGCTGGGCCCAAAAACATTCAGTACTTC

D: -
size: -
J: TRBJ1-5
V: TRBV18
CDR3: CASSPQGREPQHF
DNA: TGTGCCAGCTCACCACAGGGGAGGGAGCCCCAGCATTTT

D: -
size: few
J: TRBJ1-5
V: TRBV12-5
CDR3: CASATPGETSNQPQHF
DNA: TGTGCTAGTGCCACACCGGGGGAGACTAGCAATCAGCCCCAGCATTTT

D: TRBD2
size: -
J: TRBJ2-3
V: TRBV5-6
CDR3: CASSLDAGGTDTQYF
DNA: TGTGCCAGCAGCTTGGATGCGGGGGGCACAGATACGCAGTATTTT

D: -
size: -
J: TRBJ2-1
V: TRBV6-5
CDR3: CASRRSSGNEQFF
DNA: TGTGCCAGCAGGAGGTCCTCTGGCAATGAGCAGTTCTTC

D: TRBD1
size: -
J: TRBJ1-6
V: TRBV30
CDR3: CAWDRDRGYSPLHF
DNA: TGTGCCTGGGACCGGGACAGGGGTTATTCACCCCTCCACTTT

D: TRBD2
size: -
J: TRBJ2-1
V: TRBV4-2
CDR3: CASSLGAPRLAGDDEQFF
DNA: TGTGCCAGCAGCCTCGGGGCTCCCAGACTAGCGGGGGACGATGAGCAGTTCTTC

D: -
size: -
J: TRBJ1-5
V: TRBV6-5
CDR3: CASRINRDPWPQHF
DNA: TGTGCCAGCAGGATTAACAGGGATCCGTGGCCCCAGCATTTT

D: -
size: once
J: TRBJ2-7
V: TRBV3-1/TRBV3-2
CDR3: CASSPPSYEQYF
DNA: TGTGCCAGCAGCCCCCCATCCTACGAGCAGTACTTC

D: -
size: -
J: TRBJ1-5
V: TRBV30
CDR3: CAWTRGRGGQPQHF
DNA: TGTGCCTGGACCCGAGGCCGGGGAGGTCAGCCCCAGCATTTT

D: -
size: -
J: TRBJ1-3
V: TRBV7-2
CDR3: CASSPVPKQTSGNTIYF
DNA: TGTGCCAGCAGCCCGGTCCCCAAGCAGACTTCTGGAAACACCATATATTTT

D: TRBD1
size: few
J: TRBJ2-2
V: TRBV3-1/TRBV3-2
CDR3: CASSPGTGSGELFF
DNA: TGTGCCAGCAGCCCCGGGACAGGGTCCGGGGAGCTGTTTTTT

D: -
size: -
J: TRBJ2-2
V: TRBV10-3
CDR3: CAISGPGRGTGELFF
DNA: TGTGCCATCAGTGGCCCAGGCCGAGGGACCGGGGAGCTGTTTTTT

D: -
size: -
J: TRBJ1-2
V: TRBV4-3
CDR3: CASSQGGWGDGYTF
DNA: TGCGCCAGCAGCCAAGGGGGCTGGGGGGACGGCTACACCTTC

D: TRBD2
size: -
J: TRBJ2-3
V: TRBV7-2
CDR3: CASSTQRGPTDTQYF
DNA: TGTGCCAGCAGCACCCAGCGGGGTCCCACAGATACGCAGTATTTT

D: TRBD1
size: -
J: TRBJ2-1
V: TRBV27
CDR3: CATLGSRGLYNEQFF
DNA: TGTGCCACCCTTGGGTCCAGGGGGCTCTACAATGAGCAGTTCTTC

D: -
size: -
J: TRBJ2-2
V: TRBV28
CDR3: CASSAPGRGQGTGELFF
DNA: TGTGCCAGCAGTGCCCCCGGCAGGGGCCAGGGGACCGGGGAGCTGTTTTTT

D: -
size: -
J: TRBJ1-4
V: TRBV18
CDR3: CASSPSGVMLFF
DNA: TGTGCCAGCTCACCATCGGGGGTTATGCTGTTTTTT

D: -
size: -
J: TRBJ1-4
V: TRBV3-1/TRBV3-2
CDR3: CASSQGGQTEKLFF
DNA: TGTGCCAGCAGCCAAGGGGGGCAGACTGAAAAACTGTTTTTT

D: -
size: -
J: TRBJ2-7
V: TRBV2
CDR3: CASSEGVPLGGEQYF
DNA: TGTGCCAGCAGTGAAGGGGTCCCCCTGGGGGGCGAGCAGTACTTC